These 26 T cell receptor beta chains originate from one sample sequenced in a study of post-analysis software for immune sequencing data. Study outcomes and limitations: Five or six TRBV segments, TRBV5-6, TRBV5-1 and TRBV20-1 among them, were found more frequent in patients than controls.

Included in the TCR beta cDNA libraries were unique molecular identifiers. TCRdb re-called the PCR reads through MiXCR, storing one row per CDR3 protein. The sample has some 890,000 distinct CDR3 sequences; about 50% are singletons. The antigens for these receptors are not known. The sample was blood. These receptors were collected from a girl aged 10-17 years with multiple sclerosis.

V usage is TRBV5-1 and J usage is TRBJ1-4; the D gene is possibly TRBD1 (5 bases). Trimming removed 3 bases from V and 6 bases from J, with 18 bases in between. The CDR3 is 16 residues long. The germline gives CDR1 SGHRS, CDR2 YFSETQ. The CDR3 is CASSSGSGVEYEKLFF. The CDR3 DNA follows: TGCGCCAGCAGCTCGGGGTCGGGGGTGGAGTATGAAAAACTGTTTTTT.

This chain links TRBV29-1 with TRBJ2-3; D may be TRBD2 (5 bases). The CDR3 is 12 amino acids. V gave up 7 bases and J gave up 4 bases, with 12 bases separating them. Per the germline V gene, CDR1 is SQVTM and CDR2 is ANQGSEA. DNA for the CDR3: TGCAGCGCCCGGACGGGGTCAGATACGCAGTATTTT. Translation gives CSARTGSDTQYF.

The CDR3 DNA sequence: TGTGCCAGCAGCCTGGACAAGGGGCTGGCCAAAAACATTCAGTACTTC. Translating gives CASSLDKGLAKNIQYF. The V call is TRBV6-5, the J call TRBJ2-4, with TRBD1 as a possible D gene (5 bases). The CDR3 consists of 16 residues. Germline V gene data show CDR1 as MNHEY and CDR2 as SVGAGI. The V gene lost 6 bases and the J gene lost 1 base, with 16 bases spanning the gap.

Concerning this clonotype itself: Germline is not matched at one junction end, which may reflect a read error. The rearrangement uses TRBV2 and TRBJ2-1, with 7 bases identical to TRBD1. Per germline, CDR1 SNHLY and CDR2 FYNNEI. The CDR3 spans 14 residues. The CDR3 DNA reads as TGCGCCAGCACCATTGACAGGGCCTACAATGAGCAGTTCTTC. Translated, it gives CASTIDRAYNEQFF.

This clonotype was detected only a few times. This chain uses TRBV7-9 with TRBJ1-1, with D tentatively TRBD1 (5 bases). The CDR3 loop spans 13 amino acids. Trimming took off 11 bases at V and 0 bases at J, with 13 bases between the two ends. Per germline, CDR1 SEHNR and CDR2 FQNEAQ (reference sequence). CDR3 in DNA: TGTGCCGGTGCTGGGGCGCTGAACACTGAAGCTTTCTTT. Its protein is CAGAGALNTEAFF.

Concerning this clonotype: A junction boundary mismatches the germline segment, possibly from a read error. This CDR3 reads CASSFQGSTNYGYTF. The CDR3, as DNA: TGTGCCAGCAGTTTTCAGGGGTCCACTAACTACGGCTACACCTTC. This chain joins TRBV12-3 or TRBV12-4 and TRBJ1-2, with D maybe TRBD1 (6 bases). The CDR3 is made up of 15 amino acids.

This clonotype was recorded a few times. This rearrangement joins TRBV7-3 to TRBJ2-7; a weak D match, TRBD1 (5 bases). Germline V gene sequence: CDR1 SGHTA, CDR2 FQGTGA. The ends were cut back, 5 bases at V and 0 bases at J, with 11 bases in the middle. The CDR3 length is 14 residues. The CDR3 region is CASSNQGSSYEQYF. The CDR3 DNA reads as TGTGCCAGCAGCAACCAGGGATCCTCCTACGAGCAGTACTTC.

This sequence joins TRBV5-1 and TRBJ2-1; possible D gene TRBD2, 5 bases. The CDR3 has 15 residues. Trimming shortened V by 4 bases and J by 6 bases, and 17 bases separated the two germline ends. The germline CDR1 and CDR2 sequences are SGHRS and YFSETQ. The CDR3 DNA follows: TGCGCCAGCAGCCTGACGCTCTTGGGAGCCAATGAGCAGTTCTTC. This translates into CASSLTLLGANEQFF.

The chain employs TRBV20-1 and TRBJ1-5, with D uncertain. Germline V lookup: CDR1 DFQATT, CDR2 SNEGSKA (reference sequence). V dropped 5 bases and J dropped 0 bases, with 5 bases sitting between them. The CDR3 extends over 12 amino acids. Here the CDR3 reads CSAGPSNQPQHF. The CDR3 nucleotides are TGCAGTGCTGGACCTAGCAATCAGCCCCAGCATTTT.

This chain links TRBV10-3 with TRBJ2-3; D uncertain. The V gene's germline CDR1 is ENHRY and CDR2 SYGVKD. CDR3 length: 13 residues. The ends were cut back, 1 base at V and 6 bases at J, with 8 bases in the middle. The CDR3 protein is CAISEWLSDTQYF. The CDR3 region has the DNA TGTGCCATCAGTGAGTGGCTTAGCGATACGCAGTATTTT.

This chain joins TRBV10-1 and TRBJ2-3; D is undetermined. CDR1 is WNHNN, CDR2 SYGVQD, per germline (reference sequence). V lost 3 bases, J lost 12 bases, and 13 bases lay in between. This CDR3 is 12 amino acids long. For the CDR3, the DNA is TGCGCCAGCAGTGACTCGAACACCCCACAGTATTTT. The encoded protein is CASSDSNTPQYF.

Only one count was recorded for this clonotype. The CDR3 sequence is CSARTTSGGNYNEQFF. The CDR3, as DNA: TGCAGTGCTAGGACGACTAGCGGGGGAAACTACAATGAGCAGTTCTTC. V and J are TRBV20-1 and TRBJ2-1; 12 bases fit TRBD2. Trimming cost V 3 bases and J 3 bases; bases outside gene matches: 6. This CDR3 is built from 16 residues. Germline CDR1 DFQATT, CDR2 SNEGSKA (reference sequence).

The chain has TRBV29-1 and TRBJ2-1; TRBD2 matches 9 bases. The CDR3 spans 14 residues. The V and J ends lost 7 bases and 10 bases, in that order; junction bases with no gene match: 14. The germline gives CDR1 SQVTM, CDR2 ANQGSEA. CDR3 coding DNA: TGCAGCGCCCCGAGTGGCGGGAGGGCCGGGGAGCAGTTCTTC. This gives the protein CSAPSGGRAGEQFF.

In this sample, this clonotype turned up a few times. The chain links TRBV27 to TRBJ1-1, with D uncertain. Germline CDR1 is MNHEY and CDR2 is SMNVEV (reference sequence). V shed 6 bases and J shed 1 base, with 12 bases lying between them. The CDR3 length is 14 residues. CDR3 DNA sequence: TGTGCCAGCAGGATCGACCAGAGGAACACTGAAGCTTTCTTT. The encoded protein is CASRIDQRNTEAFF.

The CDR3 region has the DNA TGCAGTGCTAGACGGACAGGGGACACCGGGGAGCTGTTTTTT. This translates into CSARRTGDTGELFF. The chain links TRBV20-1 to TRBJ2-2, with 9 positions matching TRBD1. V lost 2 bases and J lost 3; bases outside the gene matches: 1. The germline gives CDR1 DFQATT, CDR2 SNEGSKA (reference sequence). The CDR3 length is 14 residues.

This clonotype was seen a handful of times. The rearrangement joins TRBV5-6 to TRBJ2-4; TRBD2 aligns across 10 bases. The germline CDR1 and CDR2 sequences are SGHDT and YYEEEE. V lost 3 bases and J lost 8; bases outside the gene matches: 5. The CDR3 contains 14 residues. The CDR3 DNA reads TGTGCCAGCAGCTCGGGACTAGCGAGTCACATTCAGTACTTC. Amino acids: CASSSGLASHIQYF.

This clonotype was counted a few times. The chain employs TRBV7-2 and TRBJ1-2; D is unclear. CDR1 is SGHTA and CDR2 is FQGNSA in the germline V gene. Trimming removed 5 bases at V and 2 bases at J, with 15 bases between. The CDR3 has 15 amino acids. The CDR3 nucleotides are TGTGCCAGCAGCCCCCGGACCGGAGGGAACTATGGCTACACCTTC. Its protein product is CASSPRTGGNYGYTF.

This chain joins TRBV10-3 and TRBJ2-7; a possible D gene is TRBD1 (6 bases). This CDR3 comprises 14 residues. Trimming stripped 10 bases from V and 3 bases from J, with 19 bases between. Germline V gene data show CDR1 as ENHRY and CDR2 as SYGVKD. The CDR3 DNA is TGTGCCACTAACACCAGACAGGCCGTCTACGAGCAGTACTTC. Translation gives CATNTRQAVYEQYF.

This clonotype appeared a single time. The CDR3 coding sequence is TGCAGTGCTATGGTTAGCGGGAGAACGCAAAGGGGCTCACACAATGAGCAGTTCTTC. This encodes CSAMVSGRTQRGSHNEQFF. The chain joins TRBV20-1 to TRBJ2-1, with 9 bases aligning to TRBD2. CDR3 length: 19 residues. The J segment lost 5 bases and the V segment lost 4 bases, leaving 21 bases of the junction unmatched. CDR1 is DFQATT and CDR2 is SNEGSKA in the germline V gene (reference sequence).

V and J are TRBV14 and TRBJ2-4, with no clear D. The assigned J gene may be wrong: the sequence end matches TRBJ2-7 better. Germline V gene sequence: CDR1 SGHDN, CDR2 FVKESK. The CDR3 has 14 residues. The CDR3 region has the DNA TGTGCCAGCAGCCAAAAGATGGAGTCCTACGAGCAGTACTTC. It yields the protein CASSQKMESYEQYF.

This clonotype has more than one count but fewer than ten. The chain has TRBV7-9 and TRBJ2-1, with 10 bases identical to TRBD2. V was clipped by 5 bases and J by 8 bases; unmatched bases: 9. The CDR3 runs 15 residues. Germline V gives CDR1 SEHNR, CDR2 FQNEAQ (reference sequence). CDR3 in DNA: TGTGCCAGCAGCCGTCTAGCGGGAGAGAGGGATGAGCAGTTCTTC. It yields the protein CASSRLAGERDEQFF.

There are a few counts of this clonotype. V usage is TRBV29-1 and J usage is TRBJ2-7, with a weak D call TRBD1 (5 bases). The CDR3 is 13 amino acids. Germline CDR1 is SQVTM and CDR2 is ANQGSEA. V was clipped by 4 bases and J by 4 bases, with 14 bases between them. The CDR3 protein is CSVVVPQAYEQYF. The CDR3 DNA is TGCAGCGTTGTGGTCCCACAGGCTTACGAGCAGTACTTC.

This clonotype was counted a few times. The gene calls are TRBV6-5 and TRBJ2-1; tentatively, D is TRBD1 or TRBD2 (6 bases each). Trimming shortened V by 6 bases and J by 3 bases, and 15 bases separated the two germline ends. The CDR3 contains 15 residues. The germline V gene encodes CDR1 MNHEY and CDR2 SVGAGI. CDR3 loop: CASSQREGGYNEQFF. CDR3 DNA: TGTGCCAGCAGCCAACGAGAGGGGGGCTACAATGAGCAGTTCTTC.

In its sample, this clonotype was seen a few times. The rearrangement uses TRBV6-6 and TRBJ2-7, with D perhaps assigned TRBD1 or TRBD2 (7 bases each). The V end lost 7 bases, the J end lost 7 bases, and 26 bases lay between the germline ends. There are 16 residues in the CDR3. Germline-derived CDR1 and CDR2 are MNHNY and SVGAGI (reference sequence). CDR3: CASTLRSGTALREQYF. CDR3 nucleotide sequence: TGTGCCAGCACCCTCCGGAGCGGGACAGCCCTACGGGAGCAGTACTTC.

This clonotype was detected ten times or more. The chain couples TRBV20-1 to TRBJ2-7, with 9 bases that match TRBD2. V was pared by 3 bases and J by 7 bases, with 10 bases of the junction left unmatched. The CDR3 extends over 14 amino acids. The germline V gene has CDR1 DFQATT and CDR2 SNEGSKA (reference sequence). In DNA, the CDR3 is TGCAGTGCTAGCATCCCAGCGGGAGGAGGTGAGCAGTACTTC. Protein: CSASIPAGGGEQYF.

In this sample, this clonotype turned up a few times. The rearrangement uses TRBV5-5 and TRBJ2-7; D may be TRBD2 (5 bases). The ends were cut back, 3 bases at V and 4 bases at J, with 23 bases in the middle. The CDR3 sequence is 17 residues long. CDR1 SGHKS and CDR2 YYEKEE come from the germline V gene (reference sequence). The chain's CDR3 is CASSSSAGHPTDYEQYF. The DNA for the CDR3 is TGTGCCAGCAGCTCCTCCGCGGGTCACCCGACTGATTACGAGCAGTACTTC.